These T cell receptor beta chains were read from a single sample in a study of regulatory T cells in long-lasting Graves disease. In TCRdb, the multiplex PCR reads were re-called with MiXCR into one record per CDR3 protein. This sample yields 700,000 or so distinct CDR3 sequences, of which 30% are seen a single time; roughly 40% belongs to the top ten. The source material was peripheral blood mononuclear cells (PBMCs), sampled when the disease was refractory, from a patient treated with antithyroid drugs. These receptors came from a female donor with Graves disease. Both conserved end residues are part of each CDR3. D genes are given only for firm matches. Rows give clone size only sometimes, using once, few, many, or a class for an expanded clone.

J | size | D | V | CDR3 | DNA
TRBJ2-7 | NA | NA | TRBV28 | CASSSPTRGPNAQYF | TGTGCCAGCAGTTCCCCCACGAGGGGACCTAACGCCCAGTACTTC
TRBJ2-7 | NA | NA | TRBV6-1 | CASSEHGVSYEQYF | TGTGCCAGCAGTGAACACGGGGTCTCCTACGAGCAGTACTTC
TRBJ1-1 | NA | NA | TRBV5-5 | CASSSTTEAFF | TGTGCCAGCAGCTCAACCACTGAAGCTTTCTTT
TRBJ1-5 | NA | NA | TRBV29-1 | CSVEESTNQPQHF | TGCAGCGTTGAAGAATCCACAAATCAGCCCCAGCATTTT
TRBJ1-4 | many | NA | TRBV12-3/TRBV12-4 | CASSSTPTNEKLFF | TGTGCCAGCAGTTCGACCCCAACTAATGAAAAACTGTTTTTT
TRBJ2-7 | few | NA | TRBV7-9 | CASSWASYEQYF | TGTGCCAGCAGCTGGGCCTCCTACGAGCAGTACTTC
TRBJ2-2 | NA | NA | TRBV5-4 | CASSFWPPGHYTGELFF | TGTGCCAGCAGCTTTTGGCCGCCTGGACATTACACCGGGGAGCTGTTTTTT
TRBJ1-2 | few | NA | TRBV5-1 | CASSLEVQEPYGYTF | TGCGCCAGCAGCTTGGAGGTACAGGAGCCCTATGGCTACACCTTC
TRBJ1-2 | NA | TRBD1 | TRBV10-3 | CAISLGQDYGYTF | TGTGCCATCAGTCTCGGACAGGACTATGGCTACACCTTC
TRBJ2-7 | few | NA | TRBV11-2 | CASSLSVEISYEQYF | TGTGCCAGCAGCTTATCGGTGGAGATTTCCTACGAGCAGTACTTC
TRBJ2-2 | few | TRBD2 | TRBV12-3/TRBV12-4 | CASSSGLAGPGELFF | TGTGCCAGCAGCTCGGGACTAGCGGGACCCGGGGAGCTGTTTTTT
TRBJ1-1 | few | NA | TRBV27 | CASSLTRVPNTEAFF | TGTGCCAGCAGTTTGACCAGGGTTCCGAACACTGAAGCTTTCTTT
TRBJ2-7 | once | TRBD1 | TRBV20-1 | CSASHLTGSEPYEQYF | TGCAGTGCTTCACACCTGACAGGGTCGGAGCCCTACGAGCAGTACTTC
TRBJ2-5 | few | TRBD2 | TRBV4-1 | CASSQETSGSLETQYF | TGCGCCAGCAGCCAAGAGACTAGCGGGAGTCTTGAGACCCAGTACTTC
TRBJ2-7 | few | TRBD1 | TRBV7-2 | CASSFWTGAYEQYF | TGTGCCAGCAGCTTCTGGACAGGGGCCTACGAGCAGTACTTC
TRBJ1-1 | NA | NA | TRBV6-5 | CASSYITFGATNTEAFF | TGTGCCAGCAGTTACATCACGTTCGGGGCTACGAACACTGAAGCTTTCTTT
TRBJ2-7 | NA | NA | TRBV5-1 | CASSARGRGDGEQYF | TGCGCCAGCAGCGCCCGGGGCAGGGGAGACGGCGAGCAGTACTTC
TRBJ2-3 | NA | NA | TRBV28 | CASTPPSGGHTAQYF | TGTGCCAGCACTCCCCCGTCTGGGGGGCACACGGCGCAGTATTTT
TRBJ1-1 | NA | TRBD1 | TRBV29-1 | CSVAGQVNTEAFF | TGCAGCGTTGCGGGACAGGTGAACACTGAAGCTTTCTTT
TRBJ1-2 | few | NA | TRBV30 | CAWSVGGHYGYTF | TGTGCCTGGAGTGTGGGAGGGCACTATGGCTACACCTTC
TRBJ1-5 | NA | NA | TRBV20-1 | CSAGSNQPQHF | TGCAGTGCTGGAAGCAATCAGCCCCAGCATTTT